This TCR beta chain was profiled in a study of T cell repertoires in cytomegalovirus infection. In its sample, this clonotype was seen a few times. The antigen is undetermined. One entry per CDR3 protein, called by TCRdb with MiXCR from the reads. Of roughly 920,000 distinct CDR3 sequences in the sample, less than 35% were seen once. The CDR3 covers 14 residues. V was shortened by 6 bases and J by 6 bases, with 15 bases between the two germline ends. From germline, CDR1 is SGHVS and CDR2 FNYEAQ. This rearrangement joins TRBV7-6 to TRBJ2-1, with D possibly TRBD2 on 5 matching bases. This receptor was taken from a human donor in good health (CMV status not recorded). Some clones in this sample may be carry-over from other donors' samples. This specimen consisted of cultured CD8+ T cells from PBMCs, obtained from culture after CMV antigen stimulation. CDR3 DNA sequence: TGTGCCAGCAGTTTCTCCTCCGGGGTCAATGAGCAGTTCTTC. This codes for CASSFSSGVNEQFF.